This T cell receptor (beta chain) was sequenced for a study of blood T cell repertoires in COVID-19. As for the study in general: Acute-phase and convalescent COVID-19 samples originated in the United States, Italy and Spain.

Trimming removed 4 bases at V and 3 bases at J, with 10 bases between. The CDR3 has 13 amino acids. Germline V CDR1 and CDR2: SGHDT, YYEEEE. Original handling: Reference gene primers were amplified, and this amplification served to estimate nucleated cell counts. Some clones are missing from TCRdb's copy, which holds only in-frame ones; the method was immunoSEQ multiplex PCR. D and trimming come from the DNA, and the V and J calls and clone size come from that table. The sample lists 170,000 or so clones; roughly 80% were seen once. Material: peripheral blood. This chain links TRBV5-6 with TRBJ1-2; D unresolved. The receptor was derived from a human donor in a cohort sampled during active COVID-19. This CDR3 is CASSVLGDYGYTF. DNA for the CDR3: TGTGCCAGCAGCGTTCTTGGAGACTATGGCTACACCTTC.